Shown below are 30 T cell receptor beta chains from a single sample sequenced in a study of T cells in Graves' hyperthyroidism and ophthalmopathy. Researchers amplified the TCR beta CDR3 regions from RNA transcripts. TCR CDR3 regions were first amplified by RT-PCR with HTBI primers. Each CDR3 protein gets one entry after TCRdb re-called the multiplex PCR reads with MiXCR. The data contain some 510,000 distinct CDR3 sequences, 40% to 55% of them singletons. The sequenced material came from peripheral blood or thyroid tissue (not recorded which). These receptor sequences come from a young woman with Graves' hyperthyroidism.

This clonotype appeared once. Possible read error: a much larger clone is one base away. The chain carries TRBV2 and TRBJ1-4; a weak D match, TRBD1 (5 bases). CDR1 is SNHLY and CDR2 is FYNNEI in the germline V gene. The CDR3 length is 13 residues. The chain's CDR3 is CASLTGFSEELFF. CDR3 sequence (DNA): TGTGCCAGCCTTACAGGATTTAGTGAAGAACTGTTTTTT.

In this sample, this clonotype turned up a few times. The chain joins TRBV7-2 to TRBJ2-5, with a tentative D call TRBD2 (5 bases). Per the germline V gene, CDR1 is SGHTA and CDR2 is FQGNSA. V was clipped by 5 bases and J by 0 bases, with 13 bases between them. The CDR3 sequence is 15 residues long. The chain's CDR3 is CASSQEGGHQETQYF. The DNA of the CDR3 is TGTGCCAGCAGCCAAGAGGGCGGCCACCAAGAGACCCAGTACTTC.

The gene calls are TRBV7-9 and TRBJ1-2; D is unresolved. The germline CDR1 and CDR2 sequences are SEHNR and FQNEAQ (reference sequence). The CDR3 is 15 residues long. The ends were cut back, 2 bases at V and 8 bases at J, with 18 bases in the middle. The CDR3 DNA is TGTGCCAGCAGCTTATCCCGTGGCGCGGAAAGAGGCTACACCTTC. Translating gives CASSLSRGAERGYTF.

The gene calls are TRBV29-1 and TRBJ1-2; D not resolved. This CDR3 is built from 11 residues. Deletions cut 6 bases from V and 2 bases from J, with 7 bases between. The germline V gene encodes CDR1 SQVTM and CDR2 ANQGSEA. Written as DNA, the CDR3 is TGCAGCGTGGAACAGAACTATGGCTACACCTTC. It specifies CSVEQNYGYTF. The full variable domain, its missing parts supplied by reference TRBV29-1 and TRBJ1-2, is SAVISQKPSRDICQRGTSLTIQCQVDSQVTMMFWYRQQPGQSLTLIATANQGSEATYESGFVIDKFPISRPNLTFSTLTVSNMSPEDSSIYLCSVEQNYGYTFGSGTRLTVV.

The table lists this clonotype with many counts. This chain links TRBV29-1 with TRBJ1-1; 7 bases agree with TRBD1. V shed 6 bases, J shed 0 bases, and the junction held 7 bases outside the gene matches. The CDR3 is 14 amino acids. Per germline, CDR1 SQVTM and CDR2 ANQGSEA. CDR3 region: CSVGPGTVNTEAFF. CDR3 in DNA: TGCAGCGTCGGCCCCGGGACAGTGAACACTGAAGCTTTCTTT.

This clonotype was counted only a few times. CDR3 in amino acids: CASRGGGSYEQYF. In nucleotides, the CDR3 is TGTGCCAGCAGGGGGGGTGGCTCCTACGAGCAGTACTTC. The rearrangement uses TRBV7-9 and TRBJ2-7, with a weak D call TRBD2 (6 bases). V lost 6 bases, J lost 0 bases, and 9 bases lay in between. Germline V CDR1 and CDR2: SEHNR, FQNEAQ (reference sequence). This CDR3 contains 13 residues.

This clonotype has a count of ten or more. V usage is TRBV29-1 and J usage is TRBJ2-7; 10 positions agree with TRBD2. CDR1 is SQVTM, CDR2 ANQGSEA, per germline. CDR3 length: 16 residues. V was pared by 4 bases and J by 6 bases, with 15 bases of the junction left unmatched. This chain's CDR3 is CSVVLSPSGRAGEQYF. For the CDR3, the DNA is TGCAGCGTTGTTCTCTCCCCGAGCGGGAGGGCGGGCGAGCAGTACTTC.

This sequence joins TRBV6-5 and TRBJ1-2, with 8 bases matching TRBD1. Trimming cost V 6 bases and J 3 bases; bases outside gene matches: 6. The CDR3 runs to 14 residues. CDR1 is MNHEY, CDR2 SVGAGI, per germline. In DNA form, the CDR3 reads TGTGCCAGCAGGAGGACAGGGACCGACTATGGCTACACCTTC. As protein: CASRRTGTDYGYTF.

The chain has TRBV7-9 and TRBJ2-2; TRBD2 agrees at 8 bases. V lost 4 bases and J lost 4; bases outside the gene matches: 5. The length of the CDR3 is 15 residues. Germline values: CDR1 SEHNR, CDR2 FQNEAQ (reference sequence). The CDR3: CASSYREGGTGELFF. CDR3 DNA sequence: TGTGCCAGCAGCTACCGGGAGGGGGGCACCGGGGAGCTGTTTTTT.

The table lists this clonotype with a count of one. The chain is built from TRBV20-1 and TRBJ2-5; 11 nucleotides match TRBD2. This CDR3 region has 17 residues. Germline CDR1 DFQATT, CDR2 SNEGSKA (reference sequence). After removal of 0 bases from V and 2 bases from J, the junction contained 8 bases not matched to a gene. The CDR3: CSARDDGASGRQETQYF. DNA of the CDR3: TGCAGTGCTAGAGATGATGGGGCTAGCGGGAGGCAAGAGACCCAGTACTTC.

This clonotype was found many times. A much more abundant neighbour one base away suggests this may be a read error. V is TRBV12-3 or TRBV12-4 and J is TRBJ2-7, with unresolved D. V dropped 0 bases and J dropped 5 bases, with 2 bases sitting between them. This CDR3 is 11 amino acids long. In nucleotides, the CDR3 is TGTGCCAGCAGTTTAGCCCACGAGCAGTACTTC. Translating gives CASSLAHEQYF.

The J gene is TRBJ1-1, the V gene TRBV7-9, with D unclear. The CDR3 consists of 14 residues. Trimming cost V 6 bases and J 1 base, with 12 bases left between them. Germline V gives CDR1 SEHNR, CDR2 FQNEAQ (reference sequence). DNA of the CDR3: TGTGCCAGCAGGTCCCCAGAGACGAACACTGAAGCTTTCTTT. Amino acid sequence: CASRSPETNTEAFF.

This clonotype has only a few counts. The V gene is TRBV7-2, the J gene TRBJ1-1; D may be TRBD1 (6 bases). This CDR3 contains 17 residues. Trimming cost V 5 bases and J 5 bases, with 24 bases left between them. Germline values: CDR1 SGHTA, CDR2 FQGNSA. CDR3 in amino acids: CASSTLDSIRRWTEAFF. As DNA, the CDR3 is TGTGCCAGCAGCACTCTGGACAGTATTCGACGTTGGACTGAAGCTTTCTTT.

Turning to this clonotype: A read error is possible here, since a much larger clone lies one base away. The chain recombines TRBV13 with TRBJ1-4; the match to TRBD1 covers 9 bases. CDR1 and CDR2 (germline): PRHDT, FYEKMQ (reference sequence). CDR3 length equals 15 residues. The V segment lost 5 bases and the J segment 6 bases; nucleotides outside the gene matches: 7. The CDR3 is CASSQAGTGYEKLFF. For the CDR3, the DNA is TGTGCCAGCAGCCAAGCCGGGACAGGGTATGAAAAACTGTTTTTT.

The chain uses TRBV15 and TRBJ2-7, with D tentatively TRBD1 (5 bases). The V gene lost 3 bases and the J gene lost 0 bases, with 12 bases spanning the gap. The germline gives CDR1 LNHNV, CDR2 YYDKDF (reference sequence). The CDR3 length is 15 residues. CDR3 nucleotide sequence: TGTGCCACCAGCAGTAGCCCCAGGGACTCCTACGAGCAGTACTTC. Translation: CATSSSPRDSYEQYF.

This clonotype showed up just a few times. V usage is TRBV7-9 and J usage is TRBJ2-7; 7 nucleotides line up with TRBD2. The CDR3 runs to 15 residues. Germline V CDR1 and CDR2: SEHNR, FQNEAQ (reference sequence). V shed 0 bases and J 4 bases; nucleotides not matched to a gene: 6. This CDR3 reads CASSLASGRVYEQYF. Here the CDR3 DNA reads TGTGCCAGCAGCTTAGCTAGCGGGCGAGTATACGAGCAGTACTTC.

This clonotype has just a few counts. The chain joins TRBV20-1 to TRBJ1-6; 11 bases fit TRBD1. Germline loops: CDR1 DFQATT, CDR2 SNEGSKA (reference sequence). There are 15 residues in the CDR3. The CDR3 DNA is TGCAGCGTGGCGGGACAGGGGGGATTGGGGTCACCCCTCCACTTT. Its translation: CSVAGQGGLGSPLHF.

The chain carries TRBV29-1 and TRBJ2-5; TRBD2 aligns across 8 bases. This CDR3 contains 11 residues. In germline, CDR1 is SQVTM, CDR2 ANQGSEA. The ends lost 7 bases at V and 2 bases at J; junction bases unmatched: 0. This CDR3 reads CSERGQETQYF. The CDR3 nucleotides are TGCAGCGAGCGGGGGCAAGAGACCCAGTACTTC.

The V call is TRBV7-2, the J call TRBJ1-5; 12 bases are shared with TRBD1. The CDR3 is made up of 16 amino acids. CDR1 is SGHTA and CDR2 is FQGNSA in the germline V gene. V shed 1 base and J 6 bases; nucleotides not matched to a gene: 4. The CDR3 loop is CASSLEGQGAAQPQHF. The CDR3 DNA is TGTGCCAGCAGCTTAGAGGGACAGGGGGCAGCTCAGCCCCAGCATTTT.

CDR3 bases: TGCGCCAGCGCGGACAGACCCTACGAGCAGTACTTC. Protein product: CASADRPYEQYF. The V gene is TRBV5-1, the J gene TRBJ2-7; D possibly corresponds to TRBD1 (6 bases). Between the trimmed V and J ends, which lost 7 bases and 2 bases, there was a span of 10 bases. The CDR3 is 12 amino acids. Germline CDR1 reads SGHRS; CDR2 reads YFSETQ.

Turning to this clonotype: One end of the junction does not line up with germline, which may come from a read error. This sequence joins TRBV6-5 and TRBJ2-7, with TRBD2 identical over 11 bases. Germline V gene lookup returns CDR1 MNHEY and CDR2 SVGAGI. CDR3 size: 15 residues. The CDR3 sequence: CASSSIAGGVYGQYF. DNA for the CDR3: TGTGCCAGCAGTTCAATAGCGGGAGGGGTTTACGGGCAGTACTTC.

The chain links TRBV7-3 to TRBJ2-7; no clear D gene. This CDR3 is 14 amino acids long. The V and J ends lost 6 bases and 3 bases respectively, with 15 bases between them. In germline, CDR1 is SGHTA, CDR2 FQGTGA. The CDR3 here is CASSPDLAGYEQYF. Written as DNA, the CDR3 is TGTGCCAGCAGTCCCGACTTGGCCGGCTACGAGCAGTACTTC.

This chain uses TRBV7-4 with TRBJ2-7, with 9 bases matching TRBD2. Germline assignment: CDR1 SGHVT and CDR2 SQSDAQ. This CDR3 is built from 15 residues. V shed 1 base, J shed 5 bases, and the junction held 6 bases outside the gene matches. The CDR3 DNA reads as TGTGCCAGCAGCTTAGGCGGGAGGGGGGTCCACGAGCAGTACTTC. Residues: CASSLGGRGVHEQYF.

This chain links TRBV7-3 with TRBJ1-1; 9 bases are shared with TRBD1. The germline gives CDR1 SGHTA, CDR2 FQGTGA. This CDR3 has 16 amino acids. Unmatched junction bases numbered 10, after V lost 6 bases and J lost 2 bases. The CDR3 DNA reads TGTGCCAGCAGGGACCTCCGGACAGGGGCTAACACTGAAGCTTTCTTT. Translating it yields CASRDLRTGANTEAFF.

The gene calls are TRBV2 and TRBJ1-5, with 9 bases identical to TRBD1. Trimming at V came to 8 bases and at J to 4 bases, leaving 6 bases not matched to a gene. The germline V gene has CDR1 SNHLY and CDR2 FYNNEI. This CDR3 comprises 14 residues. The CDR3 loop reads CASGGTGWNQPQHF. The CDR3 DNA reads TGTGCCAGCGGAGGGACAGGGTGGAATCAGCCCCAGCATTTT.

The CDR3 DNA follows: TGTGCCACCCTGGGGACAGGGGGGTCTGGGGCCAACGTCCTGACTTTC. Protein sequence: CATLGTGGSGANVLTF. This chain connects TRBV10-3 to TRBJ2-6; TRBD1 matches at 11 bases. V trimming: 10 bases; J trimming: 1 base; junction bases outside the gene matches: 6. Germline V lookup: CDR1 ENHRY, CDR2 SYGVKD. The CDR3 length is 16 residues.

The chain links TRBV4-1 to TRBJ2-7; TRBD2 matches 9 bases. The CDR3 runs to 15 residues. Losses at the gene ends were 0 bases for V and 4 bases for J; bases not matched to a gene: 4. The germline V gene encodes CDR1 MGHRA and CDR2 YSYEKL. The CDR3 DNA follows: TGCGCCAGCAGCCAAGAAATAGCGGGAGTTTACGAGCAGTACTTC. Encoded protein: CASSQEIAGVYEQYF.

About this clonotype: Germline and junction disagree at one end, which may indicate a read error. The V gene is TRBV10-3, the J gene TRBJ1-1; D possibly corresponds to TRBD1 (6 bases). Germline CDR1 ENHRY, CDR2 SYGVKD. CDR3 length equals 14 residues. The CDR3 DNA is TGTGCCAGCAGTTGGACACAGGGGAACACTGAAGCTTTCTTT. Residues: CASSWTQGNTEAFF.

The chain recombines TRBV29-1 with TRBJ1-5; 7 nucleotides align to TRBD1. After removal of 6 bases from V and 3 bases from J, the junction contained 5 bases not matched to a gene. Germline V gene data show CDR1 as SQVTM and CDR2 as ANQGSEA. There are 13 residues in the CDR3. CDR3 nucleotides: TGCAGCGTAGCGACAGGGAACAATCAGCCCCAGCATTTT. Residues: CSVATGNNQPQHF.

This clonotype was detected only a few times. This chain uses TRBV7-3 with TRBJ2-5, with D uncertain. Germline loops: CDR1 SGHTA, CDR2 FQGTGA. The CDR3 loop spans 13 amino acids. V gave up 3 bases and J gave up 5 bases, with 10 bases separating them. CDR3 protein: CASSFSPEETQYF. In DNA form, the CDR3 reads TGTGCCAGCAGCTTTTCGCCCGAGGAGACCCAGTACTTC.